These 24 T cell receptor beta chains originate from one sample sequenced in a study of blood T cells in healthy people across ages. With a J-beta primer mix and a sample-barcoded 5' primer, a second PCR ran about 6 to 11 cycles. Using its own MiXCR run on the 5' RACE reads, TCRdb lists one record per CDR3 protein. Of over 1,500,000 distinct CDR3 sequences listed, about 49% were seen once; the top ten hold over 2%. Sequencing was done on a sample of blood. These receptors all stem from a woman in her 40s in good health.

The CDR3 DNA reads TGTGCCACCCGGGGGCCAGGGCAACTCGCCGGGAACACTGAAGCTTTCTTT. Translating it yields CATRGPGQLAGNTEAFF. The V and J genes are TRBV24-1 and TRBJ1-1, with D possibly matching TRBD1 (6 bases). Germline CDR1 reads KGHDR; CDR2 reads SFDVKD. V gave up 9 bases and J gave up 1 base, with 23 bases separating them. The CDR3 totals 17 residues.

A single count supports this clonotype. The rearrangement joins TRBV11-2 to TRBJ2-5; 8 bases agree with TRBD2. The J call may not be correct, given that the DNA end is closer to TRBJ2-4. This CDR3 is built from 18 residues. Germline CDR1 is SGHAT and CDR2 is FQNNGV. As DNA, the CDR3 is TGTGCCAGCAGCTTAGTATCGGGCGGGGGGACTTCCAAAAACATTCAGTACTTC. This gives the protein CASSLVSGGGTSKNIQYF.

The V and J genes are TRBV7-9 and TRBJ1-4; D is uncertain. The germline gives CDR1 SEHNR, CDR2 FQNEAQ (reference sequence). V lost 1 base and J lost 10, with 13 bases in between. CDR3 size: 14 residues. The CDR3 DNA follows: TGTGCCAGCAGCTTAGACGGGGTCCGTGGAAAACTGTTTTTT. This gives the protein CASSLDGVRGKLFF.

This clonotype was picked up a small number of times. The chain combines TRBV20-1 with TRBJ2-3; no definite D call. Germline V CDR1 and CDR2: DFQATT, SNEGSKA (reference sequence). This CDR3 contains 16 residues. The ends were cut back, 2 bases at V and 4 bases at J, with 19 bases in the middle. The DNA for the CDR3 is TGCAGTGCTAGACCTCTAGGGCCCCTATTCCCAGATACGCAGTATTTT. It codes for CSARPLGPLFPDTQYF.

As for this clonotype: The junction does not match germline at one end; this may be a read error. The chain carries TRBV5-5 and TRBJ2-5, with 8 bases fitting TRBD2. This CDR3 has 15 residues. The germline CDR1 and CDR2 sequences are SGHKS and YYEKEE (reference sequence). CDR3 residues: CAGSAAGLEVETQYF. Here the CDR3 DNA reads TGTGCCGGCAGCGCGGCGGGACTAGAGGTGGAGACCCAGTACTTC.

The chain employs TRBV4-1 and TRBJ2-7; 10 bases fit TRBD1. The CDR3 extends over 17 amino acids. Germline values: CDR1 MGHRA, CDR2 YSYEKL. Germline trimming cut 0 bases from V and 3 bases from J; bases unmatched to any gene: 8. In DNA form, the CDR3 reads TGCGCCAGCAGCCAAGAGGGACAGGGGTCCTCTTACTACGAGCAGTACTTC. This translates into CASSQEGQGSSYYEQYF.

This clonotype turned up a few times. This chain connects TRBV6-6 to TRBJ2-1, with D tentatively TRBD1 (6 bases). This CDR3 comprises 15 residues. Trimming cost V 2 bases and J 1 base, with 9 bases left between them. Germline V gene sequence: CDR1 MNHNY, CDR2 SVGAGI (reference sequence). In DNA form, the CDR3 reads TGTGCCAGCAGTTACGTCCAGGGGTCCTACAATGAGCAGTTCTTC. Protein: CASSYVQGSYNEQFF.

V is TRBV11-2 and J is TRBJ2-1; possibly TRBD2 for D (6 bases). V was trimmed by 0 bases and J by 4 bases, leaving 13 bases between them. This CDR3 is built from 16 residues. Germline lookup yields CDR1 SGHAT and CDR2 FQNNGV. The CDR3 DNA is TGTGCCAGCAGCTTAGATGAGAGCGGGCCTTACAATGAGCAGTTCTTC. Translation gives CASSLDESGPYNEQFF.

This clonotype has a handful of counts. The CDR3 nucleotides are TGCGCCAGCAAACCACCGGCTGGGATGAAAAACATTCAGTACTTC. Amino acid sequence: CASKPPAGMKNIQYF. The chain has TRBV5-1 and TRBJ2-4; the D is unclear. This CDR3 has 15 residues. The germline V gene has CDR1 SGHRS and CDR2 YFSETQ. V was pared by 6 bases and J by 4 bases, with 17 bases between.

The chain's CDR3 is CASSLRDENSPLHF. In DNA, the CDR3 is TGTGCCAGCAGTTTAAGGGACGAAAATTCACCCCTCCACTTT. The chain employs TRBV28 and TRBJ1-6; D may be TRBD1 (5 bases). This CDR3 region has 14 residues. Germline V lookup: CDR1 MDHEN, CDR2 SYDVKM. V was shortened by 2 bases and J by 7 bases, with 9 bases between the two germline ends.

The table lists this clonotype with a few counts. This chain links TRBV29-1 with TRBJ2-3; TRBD2 matches at 8 bases. CDR1 is SQVTM and CDR2 is ANQGSEA in the germline V gene. V dropped 3 bases and J dropped 1; count of bases not matched to a gene: 6. CDR3 length equals 15 residues. The CDR3 sequence is CSVDGAGGRTDTQYF. The CDR3 coding sequence is TGCAGCGTTGACGGTGCGGGGGGCCGCACAGATACGCAGTATTTT.

The chain couples TRBV6-5 to TRBJ2-5; the D gene is possibly TRBD1 (5 bases). The CDR3 is 16 residues long. The V end lost 2 bases, the J end lost 5 bases, and 18 bases lay between the germline ends. Germline loops: CDR1 MNHEY, CDR2 SVGAGI. In DNA, the CDR3 is TGTGCCAGCAGTTACGGATCAGGGATGGGCCGGGAGACCCAGTACTTC. It translates to CASSYGSGMGRETQYF.

The chain is built from TRBV12-3 or TRBV12-4 and TRBJ2-1; 14 bases align to TRBD2. The CDR3 runs to 16 residues. V shed 5 bases, J shed 9 bases, and the junction held 9 bases outside the gene matches. CDR3 coding DNA: TGTGCCAGCAGTCCCACCAGACTAGCGGGGGGGCGTGAGCAGTTCTTC. Translation gives CASSPTRLAGGREQFF.

This chain uses TRBV6-2 or TRBV6-3 with TRBJ2-7, with TRBD2 matching 8 bases. Unmatched junction bases numbered 9, after V lost 5 bases and J lost 12 bases. CDR1 is MNHEY and CDR2 is SVGEGT in the germline V gene. The CDR3 is 12 residues long. The CDR3 DNA reads as TGTGCCAGCAGTACAGCGGGGGCGAATCCGTACTTC. This codes for CASSTAGANPYF.

This clonotype was seen a single time. The V call is TRBV7-2, the J call TRBJ2-3; D is tentatively TRBD1 or TRBD2 (5 bases each). The CDR3 has 14 amino acids. Looked up from germline, CDR1 is SGHTA and CDR2 is FQGNSA. Trimming removed 7 bases from V and 4 bases from J, with 15 bases in between. The CDR3 region has the DNA TGTGCCAGCACCCGGGACCCAAACGCAGATACGCAGTATTTT. Translating gives CASTRDPNADTQYF.

About this clonotype itself: Just one base apart from a much larger clone, this may be a read error. The J gene is TRBJ1-6, the V gene TRBV20-1; D remains ambiguous. Looked up from germline, CDR1 is DFQATT and CDR2 is SNEGSKA (reference sequence). The CDR3 consists of 15 residues. CDR3 sequence (DNA): TGCAGTGCTAGGCCGGGAGGCTCCTATAATTCACCCCCCCACTTT. Translating it yields CSARPGGSYNSPPHF.

This clonotype was counted only a few times. This chain connects TRBV7-9 to TRBJ2-5, with 10 bases that match TRBD1. Germline CDR1 reads SEHNR; CDR2 reads FQNEAQ (reference sequence). This CDR3 is 16 amino acids long. V trimming: 5 bases; J trimming: 4 bases; junction bases outside the gene matches: 10. CDR3 loop: CASSPGPGTGVETQYF. The DNA for the CDR3 is TGTGCCAGCAGCCCTGGGCCCGGGACAGGGGTAGAGACCCAGTACTTC.

This clonotype turned up a few times. The chain carries TRBV11-2 and TRBJ1-6; D possibly corresponds to TRBD1 (6 bases). V lost 3 bases, J lost 1 base, and 13 bases lay in between. The CDR3 consists of 17 residues. Germline values: CDR1 SGHAT, CDR2 FQNNGV. The DNA of the CDR3 is TGTGCCAGCAGCTTTACAGGGCTTGGGTCCTATAATTCACCCCTCCACTTT. Translated: CASSFTGLGSYNSPLHF.

The CDR3 region is CASSPLATVYEQYF. DNA for the CDR3: TGTGCCAGCAGCCCTCTCGCTACTGTCTACGAGCAGTACTTC. V and J are TRBV11-2 and TRBJ2-7; D is unresolved. The CDR3 contains 14 residues. The germline V and J ends were trimmed by 5 bases and 3 bases, with 14 bases remaining between them. In germline, CDR1 is SGHAT, CDR2 FQNNGV.

This chain uses TRBV4-3 with TRBJ2-1; D may correspond to TRBD1 or TRBD2 (5 bases each). Germline V CDR1 and CDR2: LGHNA, YSLEER. Trimming removed 2 bases at V and 8 bases at J, with 13 bases between. The CDR3 totals 14 residues. DNA for the CDR3: TGCGCCAGCAGCCAATCACACGGGGCATATGAGCAGTTCTTC. The encoded protein is CASSQSHGAYEQFF.

This clonotype showed up just a few times. V and J are TRBV27 and TRBJ2-7; 9 positions match TRBD1. Germline-derived CDR1 and CDR2 are MNHEY and SMNVEV (reference sequence). The CDR3 has 15 amino acids. The junction had 7 bases not matched to a gene; V was cut back by 0 bases and J by 7 bases. CDR3 sequence reads: CASSLSGTGRSEQYF. The CDR3 nucleotides are TGTGCCAGCAGTTTATCCGGGACAGGGCGTAGTGAGCAGTACTTC.

This chain connects TRBV29-1 to TRBJ1-2; possibly TRBD1 for D (5 bases). Trimming took off 1 base at V and 7 bases at J, with 13 bases between the two ends. CDR1 and CDR2 from the germline V gene are SQVTM and ANQGSEA. The CDR3 has 13 amino acids. The CDR3 reads CSVEVGGTLGYTF. The DNA for the CDR3 is TGCAGCGTTGAAGTCGGGGGTACTCTTGGCTACACCTTC.

The chain joins TRBV20-1 to TRBJ2-6, with unresolved D. The germline V and J ends were trimmed by 5 bases and 4 bases, with 12 bases remaining between them. The CDR3 spans 14 residues. Germline CDR1 and CDR2: DFQATT and SNEGSKA (reference sequence). The CDR3 DNA reads as TGCAGTGCTCCCGGTTTCTCGGGGGCCAACGTCCTGACTTTC. Protein product: CSAPGFSGANVLTF.

This clonotype was seen more than once but under ten times. The chain employs TRBV5-1 and TRBJ2-1; weak D call: TRBD2 (7 bases). The CDR3 runs 13 residues. Germline values: CDR1 SGHRS, CDR2 YFSETQ. The V end lost 7 bases, the J end lost 2 bases, and 10 bases lay between the germline ends. In DNA, the CDR3 is TGCGCCAGCGCGGGGGACACCTACAATGAGCAGTTCTTC. It translates to CASAGDTYNEQFF.